This T cell receptor beta chain was sequenced for a study of T cell responses to AZD1222 COVID-19 vaccine. The repertoire was sequenced with immunoSEQ multiplex PCR; TCRdb's copy has only in-frame clones and lacks some. Of approximately 160,000 clones listed, approximately 86% were seen once; the top ten hold approximately 2.5%. Germline CDR1 WSHSY, CDR2 SAAADI. The ends were cut back, 2 bases at V and 8 bases at J, with 15 bases in the middle. This CDR3 region has 15 residues. This sample comprised peripheral blood, obtained on day 0 of AZD1222 vaccination. The source of this sequence is an adult in good health. The V call is TRBV10-2, the J call TRBJ1-4, with no clear D. CDR3 loop: CASSEIRFRREKLFF. For the CDR3, the DNA is TGCGCCAGCAGTGAGATCCGGTTTAGAAGGGAAAAACTGTTTTTT.